This T cell receptor beta chain was captured in a study of PD-L1 blockade in urothelial cancer. Study context: Anywhere from 0 to 3 prior chemotherapy regimens had been received by patients. At 3 weeks after treatment start (second dose) and again at 6 weeks, blood was analyzed.

The CDR3 sequence is 13 residues long. V gave up 5 bases and J gave up 8 bases; unmatched junction bases: 3. CDR1 is SGHAT, CDR2 FQNNGV, per germline. Every PCR got spiked synthetic TCR analog templates. Repertoires were generated with immunoSEQ multiplex PCR, while TCRdb's copy carries only in-frame clones and drops some. In the table there are approximately 120,000 clones, around 86% of which are singletons. Time point specified: peripheral blood 6 weeks after treatment start. Each patient supplied 1 to 8 pretreatment and on-treatment samples. This sequence originates from a man aged 45-65 years with urothelial cancer. The material was PBMCs, obtained around atezolizumab (anti-PD-L1) treatment. The chain combines TRBV11-2 with TRBJ2-1; 10 bases align to TRBD1. The CDR3 spells CASSTTGGDEQFF. The CDR3 nucleotides are TGTGCCAGCAGCACGACAGGGGGCGATGAGCAGTTCTTC.